One sample yielded the 20 T cell receptor beta chains listed below, sequenced in a study of blood T cell repertoires in COVID-19. Assay used: immunoSEQ multiplex PCR; TCRdb lists only in-frame clones, some missing. This sample has approximately 300,000 clones, with about 84% found just once. The source material was peripheral blood. The receptors come from a woman aged 45 to 65 with acute or convalescent COVID-19.

This chain uses TRBV5-6 with TRBJ1-1, with a possible D match to TRBD1 (5 bases). The CDR3 runs 15 residues. Deletions cut 2 bases from V and 1 base from J, with 12 bases between. Germline values: CDR1 SGHDT, CDR2 YYEEEE. The CDR3 coding sequence is TGTGCCAGCAGCTTTATAGACAGTTCGAACACTGAAGCTTTCTTT. Translating it yields CASSFIDSSNTEAFF. Combining the CDR3 with reference TRBV5-6 and TRBJ1-1 gives the whole variable domain DAGVTQSPTHLIKTRGQQVTLRCSPKSGHDTVSWYQQALGQGPQFIFQYYEEEERQRGNFPDRFSGHQFPNYSSELNVNALLLGDSALYLCASSFIDSSNTEAFFGQGTRLTVV.

V usage is TRBV4-2 and J usage is TRBJ1-1; D is undetermined. Germline V gene data show CDR1 as LGHNA and CDR2 as YNFKEQ. The V end lost 4 bases, the J end lost 3 bases, and 12 bases lay between the germline ends. This CDR3 is built from 14 residues. The CDR3 nucleotides read TGTGCCAGCAGCCCCTTAAACTGGTACACTGAAGCTTTCTTT. Translated: CASSPLNWYTEAFF.

The genes are TRBV19 and TRBJ2-3; 11 bases match TRBD2. From germline, CDR1 is LNHDA and CDR2 SQIVND (reference sequence). J was trimmed by 1 base and V by 11 bases; bases with no gene match: 14. The CDR3 length is 17 residues. The chain's CDR3 is CASQGASGRRGTDTQYF. Written as DNA, the CDR3 is TGTGCCTCCCAGGGGGCTAGCGGGAGGAGGGGCACAGATACGCAGTATTTT. Variable domain in full (rest from reference TRBV19 and TRBJ2-3): DGGITQSPKYLFRKEGQNVTLSCEQNLNHDAMYWYRQDPGQGLRLIYYSQIVNDFQKGDIAEGYSVSREKKESFPLTVTSAQKNPTAFYLCASQGASGRRGTDTQYFGPGTRLTVL.

The V gene is TRBV5-1, the J gene TRBJ1-6, with D possibly being TRBD1 (6 bases). The CDR3 spans 14 residues. The germline CDR1 and CDR2 sequences are SGHRS and YFSETQ. V shed 5 bases and J shed 10 bases, with 16 bases lying between them. The DNA for the CDR3 is TGCGCCAGCAGTCCTGAGGGGGGGGCATCACCCCTCCACTTT. Its protein is CASSPEGGASPLHF.

This chain joins TRBV2 and TRBJ1-5, with 7 bases matching TRBD1. From germline, CDR1 is SNHLY and CDR2 FYNNEI. Trimming removed 6 bases from V and 0 bases from J; junction bases left unmatched: 5. The CDR3 consists of 15 residues. The CDR3 nucleotides are TGTGCCAGCAGAGCACAGGGGTCTAGCAATCAGCCCCAGCATTTT. It is translated as CASRAQGSSNQPQHF. Supplemented by reference TRBV2 and TRBJ1-5, the full variable domain reads EPEVTQTPSHQVTQMGQEVILRCVPISNHLYFYWYRQILGQKVEFLVSFYNNEISEKSEIFDDQFSVERPDGSNFTLKIRSTKLEDSAMYFCASRAQGSSNQPQHFGDGTRLSIL.

The V and J genes are TRBV7-6 and TRBJ2-5; D perhaps matches TRBD1 (6 bases). The germline V gene has CDR1 SGHVS and CDR2 FNYEAQ. The length of the CDR3 is 14 residues. V lost 5 bases, J lost 0 bases, and 10 bases lay in between. CDR3 region: CASSKQGNQETQYF. The CDR3 DNA sequence: TGTGCCAGCAGCAAGCAGGGGAACCAAGAGACCCAGTACTTC.

The V and J genes are TRBV3-1 (or the pseudogene TRBV3-2) and TRBJ1-2; possibly TRBD1 for D (6 bases). Germline V lookup: CDR1 LGHDT, CDR2 YNNKEL (reference sequence). The CDR3 is 15 residues long. With 4 bases removed from V and 3 bases from J, the gap between germline ends came to 15 bases. DNA of the CDR3: TGTGCCAGCAGCCTGGGACAAATCCTTCACTATGGCTACACCTTC. Amino acids: CASSLGQILHYGYTF.

The chain carries TRBV29-1 and TRBJ1-1; D is possibly TRBD1 (6 bases). This CDR3 is built from 16 residues. Per the germline V gene, CDR1 is SQVTM and CDR2 is ANQGSEA. V was shortened by 6 bases and J by 2 bases, with 22 bases between the two germline ends. The CDR3 is CSVRGGVRNVNTEAFF. The CDR3 region has the DNA TGCAGCGTCAGAGGGGGGGTCCGGAACGTAAACACTGAAGCTTTCTTT.

The chain carries TRBV10-3 and TRBJ1-3; 8 bases line up with TRBD1. Germline CDR1 ENHRY, CDR2 SYGVKD. With V trimmed by 4 bases and J by 2 bases, 4 bases remained unmatched. This CDR3 region has 15 residues. Written as DNA, the CDR3 is TGTGCCATCAGTGGACAGGGGAGGACTGGAAACACCATATATTTT. Its protein is CAISGQGRTGNTIYF.

V gene TRBV2 combines with J gene TRBJ2-3; TRBD1 agrees at 7 bases. J was trimmed by 3 bases and V by 5 bases; bases with no gene match: 8. The CDR3 covers 15 residues. Per germline, CDR1 SNHLY and CDR2 FYNNEI. For the CDR3, the DNA is TGTGCCAGCAGTAAGGGGGCGCGGGCGACAGATACGCAGTATTTT. This gives the protein CASSKGARATDTQYF.

V gene TRBV9 combines with J gene TRBJ2-7; 9 nucleotides line up with TRBD2. Per germline, CDR1 SGDLS and CDR2 YYNGEE. The V gene end was trimmed by 0 bases and the J gene end by 2 bases; junction bases not matched to a gene: 3. This CDR3 comprises 15 residues. The CDR3 region is CASSVGSGSTYEQYF. The CDR3 DNA is TGTGCCAGCAGCGTAGGTAGCGGGAGCACCTACGAGCAGTACTTC.

CDR3: CASSERQGWRNTEAFF. The CDR3 nucleotides are TGTGCCAGCAGTGAACGACAGGGATGGAGGAACACTGAAGCTTTCTTT. V gene TRBV25-1 combines with J gene TRBJ1-1; 7 bases align to TRBD1. This CDR3 contains 16 residues. V gave up 2 bases and J gave up 1 base; unmatched junction bases: 7. Germline CDR1 reads MGHDK; CDR2 reads SYGVNS.

This clone was seen just once. CDR3 coding DNA: TGTGCCAGCAGCCAAGATACGGGGAACTATGGCTACACCTTC. It specifies CASSQDTGNYGYTF. This chain uses TRBV4-2 with TRBJ1-2; unclear D gene. V lost 0 bases, J lost 2 bases, and 7 bases lay in between. This CDR3 is 14 amino acids long. Germline V gene sequence: CDR1 LGHNA, CDR2 YNFKEQ.

This clone was recorded a few times. This rearrangement joins TRBV7-2 to TRBJ1-3, with D hard to call. The CDR3 is 15 amino acids. CDR1 is SGHTA and CDR2 is FQGNSA in the germline V gene. The V gene lost 2 bases and the J gene lost 0 bases, with 8 bases spanning the gap. For the CDR3, the DNA is TGTGCCAGCAGCTTACAGGCGTCCTCTGGAAACACCATATATTTT. Residues: CASSLQASSGNTIYF.

The rearrangement uses TRBV28 and TRBJ1-1, with a weak D call TRBD1 (5 bases). CDR1 is MDHEN and CDR2 is SYDVKM in the germline V gene. There are 12 residues in the CDR3. Trimming removed 7 bases from V and 5 bases from J, with 11 bases in between. CDR3 region: CASNLGQTEAFF. In nucleotides, the CDR3 is TGTGCCAGCAATTTGGGGCAAACTGAAGCTTTCTTT.

V gene TRBV27 combines with J gene TRBJ1-2; 8 bases are shared with TRBD1. This CDR3 spans 17 amino acids. In germline, CDR1 is MNHEY, CDR2 SMNVEV (reference sequence). The J segment lost 2 bases and the V segment lost 2 bases, leaving 10 bases of the junction unmatched. The CDR3 sequence is CASSLRAPGQGNYGYTF. The CDR3 coding sequence is TGTGCCAGCAGTTTAAGGGCCCCAGGACAGGGAAACTATGGCTACACCTTC.

This chain uses TRBV5-1 with TRBJ1-3; TRBD1 matches at 7 bases. The CDR3 runs 17 residues. From germline, CDR1 is SGHRS and CDR2 YFSETQ. V gave up 5 bases and J gave up 0 bases; unmatched junction bases: 11. The CDR3 is CASRVETGSRSGNTIYF. CDR3 sequence (DNA): TGCGCCAGCAGAGTGGAGACAGGGTCACGCTCTGGAAACACCATATATTTT. The full variable domain, with the rest looked up from reference TRBV5-1 and TRBJ1-3, is KAGVTQTPRYLIKTRGQQVTLSCSPISGHRSVSWYQQTPGQGLQFLFEYFSETQRNKGNFPGRFSGRQFSNSRSEMNVSTLELGDSALYLCASRVETGSRSGNTIYFGEGSWLTVV.

A few counts support this clone. V usage is TRBV28 and J usage is TRBJ1-4, with D perhaps TRBD1 (5 bases). Trimming took off 4 bases at V and 8 bases at J, with 17 bases between the two ends. This CDR3 is 15 amino acids long. Germline V gene data show CDR1 as MDHEN and CDR2 as SYDVKM. The CDR3 DNA reads TGTGCCAGCAGTTCCCCGGGGGACGGACGGGAAAAACTGTTTTTT. Translating gives CASSSPGDGREKLFF. Drawing the rest from reference TRBV28 and TRBJ1-4, the complete variable domain is DVKVTQSSRYLVKRTGEKVFLECVQDMDHENMFWYRQDPGLGLRLIYFSYDVKMKEKGDIPEGYSVSREKKERFSLILESASTNQTSMYLCASSSPGDGREKLFFGSGTQLSVL.

J is TRBJ2-7 and V is TRBV18; TRBD1 matches 7 bases. This CDR3 is built from 16 residues. V trimming: 3 bases; J trimming: 2 bases; junction bases outside the gene matches: 10. Germline loops: CDR1 KGHSH, CDR2 LQKENI. The CDR3 nucleotides are TGTGCCAGCTCACCTAGAGACAGGGTGAAGACCTACGAGCAGTACTTC. This codes for CASSPRDRVKTYEQYF.

The rearrangement uses TRBV27 and TRBJ1-1, with TRBD1 identical over 10 bases. Germline CDR1 MNHEY, CDR2 SMNVEV (reference sequence). The CDR3 has 17 amino acids. V shed 5 bases and J 4 bases; nucleotides not matched to a gene: 13. The CDR3 nucleotides read TGTGCCAGCAGTCCTAGGACAGGGGGGATTACGAGCACTGAAGCTTTCTTT. It specifies CASSPRTGGITSTEAFF.